A single sample gave rise to the 3 T cell receptor beta chains below, sequenced in a study of blood T cell repertoires in COVID-19. Data came from immunoSEQ multiplex PCR; TCRdb stores just in-frame clones and leaves some out. The table lists more than 300,000 clones, approximately 91% of them singletons, with approximately 4.1% in the top ten. The specimen sequenced was PBMCs or T cells enriched from blood (not recorded which). Every receptor here comes from a woman younger than 45 who had been exposed to COVID-19.

This clone was seen only once. The rearrangement uses TRBV9 and TRBJ1-2, with D possibly TRBD1 on 5 matching bases. Germline CDR1 SGDLS, CDR2 YYNGEE. There are 14 residues in the CDR3. Trimming took 0 bases from V and 6 from J, leaving 12 bases between them. The CDR3 sequence is CASSVGQTPHGYTF. CDR3 bases: TGTGCCAGCAGCGTAGGACAGACCCCCCATGGCTACACCTTC.

This chain uses TRBV11-2 with TRBJ1-1; D is undetermined. Germline CDR1 and CDR2: SGHAT and FQNNGV. This CDR3 is 13 amino acids long. Trimming took 2 bases from V and 4 from J, leaving 8 bases between them. CDR3 in amino acids: CASSLHEGTEAFF. For the CDR3, the DNA is TGTGCCAGCAGCTTACACGAGGGCACTGAAGCTTTCTTT. Looking up the rest from reference TRBV11-2 and TRBJ1-1 gives the full variable domain: EAGVAQSPRYKIIEKRQSVAFWCNPISGHATLYWYQQILGQGPKLLIQFQNNGVVDDSQLPKDRFSAERLKGVDSTLKIQPAKLEDSAVYLCASSLHEGTEAFFGQGTRLTVV.

The chain joins TRBV11-3 to TRBJ1-1; no clear D gene. V was shortened by 1 base and J by 0 bases, with 9 bases between the two germline ends. This CDR3 region has 15 residues. The germline gives CDR1 SGHNT, CDR2 YENEEA. CDR3 nucleotides: TGTGCCAGCAGCTTAGTACCGCAGGTGAACACTGAAGCTTTCTTT. This translates into CASSLVPQVNTEAFF.